The clone carrying this TCR beta chain was counted at least ten times. This entry belongs to a study of neurological immune-mediated disorders. Specified time point: technical triplicate 2. A total of 2 million PBMCs stored at -80 degrees C provided the unsorted libraries. CDR3 size: 14 residues. V gave up 0 bases and J gave up 10 bases, with 13 bases separating them. Germline V gene lookup returns CDR1 ENHRY and CDR2 SYGVKD. TCRdb reprocessed the 5' RACE reads via MiXCR and lists one record per CDR3 protein. The sample yields about 59,000 distinct CDR3 sequences, about 25% seen once. This sequence was found in a man between 60 and 70 years old with HTLV-1-associated myelopathy (HAM/TSP). Sequences were obtained from PBMCs. The chain combines TRBV10-3 with TRBJ2-1, with D maybe TRBD1 (6 bases). Here the CDR3 reads CAISESTGQREQFF. CDR3 nucleotides: TGTGCCATCAGTGAGTCGACGGGACAAAGGGAGCAGTTCTTC.